The rows below give T cell receptor beta chains drawn from one sample of a study of T cell responses to AZD1222 COVID-19 vaccine. TCRdb's table, derived via immunoSEQ multiplex PCR, lists solely in-frame clones and lacks some. The repertoire holds 75,000 to 95,000 clones, approximately 90% seen once, with under 35% in the top ten. Sequences were derived from peripheral blood, sampled 28 days after the second AZD1222 dose. The receptor source for this set is an adult who received the AZD1222 COVID-19 vaccine. CDR3s include the opening cysteine and the closing phenylalanine or tryptophan. D genes are given only for firm matches. Expanded clones get a size class; other rows say once, few or many, or leave the size out.

>16|-|TRBJ1-4|-|TRBV4-1
CASSHPMRDKREKLFF
TGCGCCAGCAGCCACCCGATGAGGGACAAGCGTGAAAAACTGTTTTTT
>15|-|TRBJ2-1|TRBD2|TRBV5-1
CASSPTSGRLNEQFF
TGCGCCAGCAGCCCGACTAGCGGGAGGCTCAATGAGCAGTTCTTC
>15|-|TRBJ1-2|-|TRBV4-2
CASSPSGDINYGYTF
TGTGCCAGCAGCCCGAGTGGAGATATTAACTATGGCTACACCTTC
>16|-|TRBJ1-5|TRBD1|TRBV27
CASGPLGTGSNQPQHF
TGTGCCAGCGGACCTTTAGGGACAGGGAGCAATCAGCCCCAGCATTTT
>15|once|TRBJ2-1|-|TRBV6-6
CASNLLQSSYNEQFF
TGTGCCAGCAACTTACTCCAGAGCTCCTACAATGAGCAGTTCTTC
>15|-|TRBJ1-2|TRBD1|TRBV18
CASSPPIGQGNGYTF
TGTGCCAGCTCACCACCGATAGGACAGGGGAATGGCTACACCTTC
>13|-|TRBJ2-7|TRBD1|TRBV12-3/TRBV12-4
CASFEQGSYEQYF
TGTGCCAGCTTCGAACAGGGGTCCTACGAGCAGTACTTC
>16|-|TRBJ2-1|TRBD1|TRBV2
CASSELGTGGRNEQFF
TGTGCCAGCAGTGAACTAGGGACAGGGGGCAGGAATGAGCAGTTCTTC
>15|once|TRBJ2-5|TRBD2|TRBV5-1
CASSPAGGGAETQYF
TGCGCCAGCAGCCCGGCGGGGGGAGGTGCGGAGACCCAGTACTTC
>15|few|TRBJ2-1|-|TRBV5-1
CASRAAGARGNEQFF
TGCGCCAGCAGGGCAGCGGGCGCCCGCGGGAATGAGCAGTTCTTC
>13|-|TRBJ2-6|-|TRBV5-6
CASSFSGANVLTF
TGTGCCAGCAGCTTCTCTGGGGCCAACGTCCTGACTTTC
>16|once|TRBJ1-2|TRBD1|TRBV24-1
CATSDDRQGLGYGYTF
TGTGCCACCAGTGATGACCGACAGGGCCTTGGCTATGGCTACACCTTC
>13|-|TRBJ1-5|-|TRBV9
CASSVRVNQPQHF
TGTGCCAGCAGCGTACGGGTCAATCAGCCCCAGCATTTT
>16|-|TRBJ1-2|-|TRBV5-4
CASSLSDLLSNYGYTF
TGTGCCAGCAGCTTGTCGGACCTCCTCTCTAACTATGGCTACACCTTC
>8|-|TRBJ2-1|-|TRBV29-1
CSVDSRFF
TGCAGCGTTGACTCTCGATTCTTC
>11|-|TRBJ2-1|-|TRBV27
CASSLNYEQFF
TGTGCCAGCAGTTTAAACTATGAGCAGTTCTTC
>14|-|TRBJ2-1|TRBD1|TRBV6-5
CASSLGQGANEQFF
TGTGCCAGCAGCCTCGGACAGGGGGCAAATGAGCAGTTCTTC
>16|-|TRBJ2-1|TRBD2|TRBV7-2
CASSTLGTSAYNEQFF
TGTGCCAGCAGCACCTTAGGGACTAGCGCCTACAATGAGCAGTTCTTC
>12|few|TRBJ1-2|-|TRBV5-1
CASSEEHYGYTF
TGCGCCAGCAGCGAGGAACACTATGGCTACACCTTC
>15|-|TRBJ2-2|TRBD2|TRBV6-5
CASSYSRTSSGELFF
TGTGCCAGCAGTTACTCTAGGACTAGCTCCGGGGAGCTGTTTTTT
>11|-|TRBJ2-7|-|TRBV5-4
CASSLSHEQYF
TGTGCCAGCAGCTTGTCCCACGAGCAGTACTTC
>12|-|TRBJ2-1|-|TRBV7-8
CASSRTVDEQFF
TGTGCCAGCAGCCGCACCGTGGATGAGCAGTTCTTC
>15|-|TRBJ1-5|-|TRBV2
CASSAVTGINQPQHF
TGTGCCAGCAGTGCGGTGACAGGAATCAATCAGCCCCAGCATTTT
>16|-|TRBJ2-5|TRBD2|TRBV2
CASRPLGAGGAETQYF
TGTGCCAGCAGGCCCTTAGGGGCGGGAGGGGCGGAGACCCAGTACTTC
>13|-|TRBJ1-2|-|TRBV28
CASKVGGDTGYTF
TGTGCCAGCAAAGTGGGCGGGGACACTGGCTACACCTTC
>16|-|TRBJ1-1|TRBD1|TRBV14
CASSHGTGGLNTEAFF
TGTGCCAGCAGCCATGGGACAGGGGGACTAAACACTGAAGCTTTCTTT
>14|-|TRBJ1-4|TRBD1|TRBV9
CASSAQGGNEKLFF
TGTGCCAGCAGCGCACAGGGGGGGAATGAAAAACTGTTTTTT
>16|-|TRBJ2-1|TRBD2|TRBV9
CASSVMSGSPYNEQFF
TGTGCCAGCAGCGTAATGAGCGGGAGTCCCTACAATGAGCAGTTCTTC
>13|-|TRBJ1-1|TRBD1|TRBV18
CASSPGQNVEAFF
TGTGCCAGCTCTCCGGGACAGAACGTTGAAGCTTTCTTT
>17|-|TRBJ2-2|-|TRBV19
CASNLQGGLPANGELFF
TGTGCCAGTAATCTGCAGGGCGGTTTGCCTGCCAACGGGGAGCTGTTTTTT
>18|-|TRBJ2-3|TRBD2|TRBV18
CASSRLAGDRAVTDTQYF
TGTGCCAGCTCCCGACTAGCGGGAGACCGAGCCGTGACAGATACGCAGTATTTT
>16|-|TRBJ1-2|-|TRBV28
CATHLRTGGATGGYTF
TGTGCCACCCACTTGAGAACTGGGGGCGCGACGGGTGGCTACACCTTC
>12|-|TRBJ2-1|-|TRBV7-9
CASSLKSDEQFF
TGTGCCAGCAGCTTAAAGTCGGATGAGCAGTTCTTC
>14|once|TRBJ2-3|-|TRBV24-1
CATSRTSGTDTQYF
TGTGCCACCAGTCGTACTAGTGGGACGGATACGCAGTATTTT
>15|-|TRBJ2-5|-|TRBV18
CASSPPGLRQETQYF
TGTGCCAGCTCACCTCCGGGACTCAGACAAGAGACCCAGTACTTC
>15|-|TRBJ1-1|TRBD1|TRBV7-6
CASSPRGQGVSEAFF
TGTGCCAGCAGCCCGCGGGGACAGGGGGTTTCTGAAGCTTTCTTT
>14|-|TRBJ2-7|TRBD2|TRBV10-2
CASSTSGASYEQYF
TGCGCCAGCTCCACTAGCGGGGCCTCCTACGAGCAGTACTTC
>15|few|TRBJ1-4|-|TRBV11-3
CASRSRGVSNEKLFF
TGTGCCAGCAGGTCTAGGGGGGTTTCTAATGAAAAACTGTTTTTT
>14|-|TRBJ1-2|-|TRBV28
CASETPTGPYGYTF
TGTGCCAGCGAAACCCCGACAGGTCCATATGGCTACACCTTC
>14|-|TRBJ1-2|-|TRBV24-1
CATSLSGTNYGYTF
TGTGCCACCAGTTTGTCAGGGACTAACTATGGCTACACCTTC
>15|-|TRBJ2-1|TRBD2|TRBV28
CASSSGTSQGNEQFF
TGTGCCAGCAGTTCCGGGACTAGCCAAGGGAATGAGCAGTTCTTC
>16|few|TRBJ2-7|-|TRBV11-2
CASSLGGWTESYEQYF
TGTGCCAGCAGCTTAGGGGGGTGGACGGAGAGTTACGAGCAGTACTTC
>16|-|TRBJ2-1|TRBD1|TRBV10-1
CASSEDRPEVYNEQFF
TGCGCCAGCTCCGAGGACAGGCCAGAGGTCTACAATGAGCAGTTCTTC
>14|-|TRBJ2-5|-|TRBV7-9
CASSSGTVAETQYF
TGTGCCAGCAGCTCCGGGACGGTCGCAGAGACCCAGTACTTC
>13|-|TRBJ1-3|-|TRBV5-1
CASSLVMQDTIYF
TGCGCCAGCAGCTTAGTAATGCAGGACACCATATATTTT
>15|-|TRBJ1-1|-|TRBV28
CASSLYVGVGTEAFF
TGTGCCAGCAGTTTATACGTCGGGGTGGGCACTGAAGCTTTCTTT
>13|-|TRBJ1-2|-|TRBV11-2
CASSFRQLYGYTF
TGTGCCAGCAGCTTTCGACAGCTCTATGGCTACACCTTC
>15|-|TRBJ2-5|TRBD2|TRBV30
CAWGRWTSGQETQYF
TGTGCCTGGGGGAGATGGACTAGCGGCCAAGAGACCCAGTACTTC
>15|-|TRBJ2-7|-|TRBV19
CASRGQAAGVDEQYF
TGTGCCAGTAGGGGACAGGCAGCGGGAGTCGACGAGCAGTACTTC
>15|-|TRBJ1-4|-|TRBV5-1
CASSRTGLTNEKLFF
TGCGCCAGCAGCCGTACGGGACTAACTAATGAAAAACTGTTTTTT
>13|-|TRBJ2-1|-|TRBV7-9
CASSLSSLNEQFF
TGTGCCAGCAGCTTAAGTAGCCTCAATGAGCAGTTCTTC
>15|-|TRBJ2-3|-|TRBV2
CASSERYSSTDTQYF
TGTGCCAGCAGTGAGCGATACTCTAGCACAGATACGCAGTATTTT
>15|-|TRBJ1-4|-|TRBV11-2
CASSLSGGHNEKLFF
TGTGCCAGCAGCCTAAGTGGGGGCCATAATGAAAAACTGTTTTTT